This T cell receptor beta chain was identified in a study of blood T cell repertoires in COVID-19. About the research overall: The origin of the acute and convalescent COVID-19 samples was the United States, Italy and Spain. Sample material is recorded as cDNA or gDNA derived from T cells, B-cell-depleted T cells, or PBMCs.

Original handling: From reference gene primer amplification, estimates of nucleated cell counts were derived. Data came from immunoSEQ multiplex PCR; TCRdb stores just in-frame clones and leaves some out. V and J calls and clone size are those listed in that table; D and trimming were worked out from the DNA. In the table there are 99,000 or so clones, 90% to 95% of which are singletons. The CDR3 totals 14 residues. Losses at the gene ends were 0 bases for V and 7 bases for J; bases not matched to a gene: 3. Germline CDR1 reads SGHDT; CDR2 reads YYEEEE. The material sequenced was peripheral blood. The sequence derives from a human donor in a cohort sampled during active COVID-19. The chain combines TRBV5-6 with TRBJ1-4; 7 positions match TRBD1. The CDR3 is CASSLGQGREKLFF. The CDR3 bases are TGTGCCAGCAGCTTGGGACAGGGTCGTGAAAAACTGTTTTTT.